The next 31 T cell receptor beta chains were all read from a single sample in a study of shared clonotypes between healthy human individuals. Assay: immunoSEQ multiplex PCR; the TCRdb copy retains only in-frame clones and omits some. This sample has approximately 1.1 million clones, with around 78% found just once. The sample was memory CD4+ T cells from PBMCs. Subset described: CD45RA-negative fraction. The receptors come from a man aged 18 to 35 in good health. Some clones in this sample may be carry-over from other donors' samples.

This rearrangement joins TRBV28 to TRBJ2-6, with unresolved D. The CDR3 extends over 13 amino acids. V gave up 7 bases and J gave up 3 bases, with 7 bases separating them. Looked up from germline, CDR1 is MDHEN and CDR2 is SYDVKM. The CDR3 is CASTSNGANVLTF. Here the CDR3 DNA reads TGTGCCAGCACGTCGAATGGGGCCAACGTCCTGACTTTC.

V gene TRBV4-1 combines with J gene TRBJ2-2; 7 bases map to TRBD2. The V gene's germline CDR1 is MGHRA and CDR2 YSYEKL. Unmatched junction bases numbered 6, after V lost 4 bases and J lost 7 bases. This CDR3 spans 14 amino acids. The CDR3 region is CASSLLGGIGELFF. The CDR3, as DNA: TGCGCCAGCAGCCTTCTCGGGGGGATCGGGGAGCTGTTTTTT.

The V gene is TRBV28, the J gene TRBJ1-4; tentative D call: TRBD1 (6 bases). This CDR3 spans 14 amino acids. Germline CDR1 and CDR2: MDHEN and SYDVKM. V lost 2 bases, J lost 7 bases, and 11 bases lay in between. CDR3 in amino acids: CASSLQGQVEKLFF. CDR3 DNA: TGTGCCAGCAGTTTACAGGGGCAAGTTGAAAAACTGTTTTTT.

The gene calls are TRBV5-1 and TRBJ2-5; 8 positions match TRBD1. The V gene end was trimmed by 5 bases and the J gene end by 7 bases; junction bases not matched to a gene: 7. The CDR3 has 13 amino acids. Germline-derived CDR1 and CDR2 are SGHRS and YFSETQ. The CDR3 region is CASSLDRGRTQYF. The CDR3 bases are TGCGCCAGCAGTCTAGACAGGGGAAGGACCCAGTACTTC.

The chain's CDR3 is CASSPSPARAKNIQYF. The CDR3 nucleotides are TGTGCCAGCAGTCCTTCCCCCGCTCGGGCCAAAAACATTCAGTACTTC. The rearrangement uses TRBV28 and TRBJ2-4; D is unresolved. The germline V gene encodes CDR1 MDHEN and CDR2 SYDVKM. Trimming shortened V by 5 bases and J by 1 base, and 15 bases separated the two germline ends. CDR3 length equals 16 residues.

The V gene is TRBV2, the J gene TRBJ2-1; D is unclear. This CDR3 region has 16 residues. CDR1 SNHLY and CDR2 FYNNEI come from the germline V gene. The germline V and J ends were trimmed by 0 bases and 1 base, with 10 bases remaining between them. The CDR3 region has the DNA TGTGCCAGCAGTGAAGCGCTTCAAGTTTCCTACAATGAGCAGTTCTTC. Translating it yields CASSEALQVSYNEQFF.

The gene calls are TRBV11-1 and TRBJ2-5; TRBD1 might be the D (6 bases). V lost 5 bases, J lost 2 bases, and 9 bases lay in between. The germline V gene encodes CDR1 SGHAT and CDR2 FQDESV (reference sequence). This CDR3 has 13 residues. The CDR3 loop is CASSTDRQETQYF. The CDR3 region has the DNA TGTGCCAGCAGCACGGACAGACAAGAGACCCAGTACTTC.

The V gene is TRBV18, the J gene TRBJ2-1, with no clear D. Trimming cost V 4 bases and J 6 bases, with 7 bases left between them. Per germline, CDR1 KGHSH and CDR2 LQKENI. This CDR3 region has 12 residues. CDR3 residues: CASSLPGNEQFF. The CDR3 region has the DNA TGTGCCAGCTCACTACCGGGCAATGAGCAGTTCTTC.

This sequence joins TRBV7-3 and TRBJ1-2; the match to TRBD1 covers 9 bases. The CDR3 loop spans 17 amino acids. The germline gives CDR1 SGHTA, CDR2 FQGTGA. V shed 5 bases, J shed 3 bases, and the junction held 13 bases outside the gene matches. The CDR3 loop reads CASSISVGQGVDYGYTF. As DNA, the CDR3 is TGTGCCAGCAGCATCTCCGTGGGACAGGGCGTGGACTATGGCTACACCTTC. The entire variable domain, with the rest obtained from reference TRBV7-3 and TRBJ1-2, is as follows: GAGVSQTPSNKVTEKGKYVELRCDPISGHTALYWYRQSLGQGPEFLIYFQGTGAADDSGLPNDRFFAVRPEGSVSTLKIQRTERGDSAVYLCASSISVGQGVDYGYTFGSGTRLTVV.

This rearrangement joins TRBV27 to TRBJ2-6, with unresolved D. The V end lost 0 bases, the J end lost 1 base, and 1 base lay between the germline ends. Germline V gene data show CDR1 as MNHEY and CDR2 as SMNVEV (reference sequence). CDR3 length equals 14 residues. This CDR3 reads CASSLSSGANVLTF. The DNA of the CDR3 is TGTGCCAGCAGTTTATCGTCTGGGGCCAACGTCCTGACTTTC.

The gene calls are TRBV14 and TRBJ2-3, with TRBD1 matching over 7 bases. Germline CDR1 SGHDN, CDR2 FVKESK. The CDR3 sequence is 16 residues long. Trimming at V came to 2 bases and at J to 1 base, leaving 6 bases not matched to a gene. As DNA, the CDR3 is TGTGCCAGCAGCCAACGACGGGACAGCGGCACAGATACGCAGTATTTT. Its protein is CASSQRRDSGTDTQYF. The full variable domain, rest sourced from reference TRBV14 and TRBJ2-3, is EAGVTQFPSHSVIEKGQTVTLRCDPISGHDNLYWYRRVMGKEIKFLLHFVKESKQDESGMPNNRFLAERTGGTYSTLKVQPAELEDSGVYFCASSQRRDSGTDTQYFGPGTRLTVL.

The count of this clone is one. V gene TRBV28 combines with J gene TRBJ2-7; a weak D match, TRBD1 (6 bases). This CDR3 has 13 residues. V dropped 4 bases and J dropped 2 bases, with 9 bases sitting between them. Germline CDR1 and CDR2: MDHEN and SYDVKM. The CDR3 region has the DNA TGTGCCAGCAGTTCAGGGGTGCCCTACGAGCAGTACTTC. Its translation is CASSSGVPYEQYF.

The gene calls are TRBV7-2 and TRBJ2-5, with D uncertain. This CDR3 spans 14 amino acids. Between the trimmed V and J ends, which lost 0 bases and 3 bases, there was a span of 8 bases. Germline CDR1 SGHTA, CDR2 FQGNSA. The CDR3 sequence: CASSLARPEETQYF. The CDR3 DNA is TGTGCCAGCAGCTTAGCTCGGCCCGAAGAGACCCAGTACTTC.

CDR3 bases: TGTGCCAGCAGCGACGACTATCAGTGGAACACTGAAGCTTTCTTT. It encodes CASSDDYQWNTEAFF. The chain combines TRBV7-9 with TRBJ1-1; D gene uncertain. Germline V gives CDR1 SEHNR, CDR2 FQNEAQ (reference sequence). V lost 5 bases and J 1 base, leaving 14 bases between the germline ends. This CDR3 spans 15 amino acids.

The genes are TRBV4-2 and TRBJ1-2, with D unclear. The CDR3 runs 14 residues. With 1 base removed from V and 2 bases from J, the gap between germline ends came to 8 bases. The germline CDR1 and CDR2 sequences are LGHNA and YNFKEQ. The CDR3, as DNA: TGTGCCAGCAGCCAAGTTTCGGGGAACTATGGCTACACCTTC. Translated: CASSQVSGNYGYTF.

The J gene is TRBJ1-2, the V gene TRBV9; 11 bases are a match to TRBD1. The CDR3 loop spans 14 amino acids. Germline-derived CDR1 and CDR2 are SGDLS and YYNGEE. Unmatched junction bases numbered 1, after V lost 4 bases and J lost 2 bases. CDR3 in amino acids: CASSWDRGNYGYTF. In DNA, the CDR3 is TGTGCCAGCAGCTGGGACAGGGGGAACTATGGCTACACCTTC. The complete variable domain, with remaining parts taken from reference TRBV9 and TRBJ1-2, reads DSGVTQTPKHLITATGQRVTLRCSPRSGDLSVYWYQQSLDQGLQFLIQYYNGEERAKGNILERFSAQQFPDLHSELNLSSLELGDSALYFCASSWDRGNYGYTFGSGTRLTVV.

The gene calls are TRBV30 and TRBJ1-5; D perhaps matches TRBD1 (5 bases). From germline, CDR1 is GTSNPN and CDR2 SVGIG (reference sequence). This CDR3 region has 15 residues. The V end lost 2 bases, the J end lost 6 bases, and 17 bases lay between the germline ends. The CDR3 nucleotides read TGTGCCTGGAGTACGGGGCAGCTAGACAGTCAGCCCCAGCATTTT. It codes for CAWSTGQLDSQPQHF.

Concerning this clone itself: At one end the junction does not follow the germline gene, possibly because of a read error. The CDR3 sequence: CASSENPGTPFSF. CDR3 sequence (DNA): TGTGCCAGCAGTGAGAATCCCGGGACACCTTTTTCTTTC. The V and J genes are TRBV6-1 and TRBJ2-7; a possible D gene is TRBD1 (6 bases). Germline V gene sequence: CDR1 MNHNS, CDR2 SASEGT. The CDR3 spans 13 residues.

The rearrangement joins TRBV28 to TRBJ2-7; D unclear. Trimming shortened V by 6 bases and J by 0 bases, and 9 bases separated the two germline ends. CDR1 is MDHEN, CDR2 SYDVKM, per germline. The CDR3 is made up of 13 amino acids. CDR3 amino acids: CASSLQVSYEQYF. The CDR3 DNA is TGTGCCAGCAGCCTCCAGGTCTCCTACGAGCAGTACTTC.

This clone was seen only a few times. The rearrangement uses TRBV19 and TRBJ2-6; 7 bases line up with TRBD1. Germline CDR1 reads LNHDA; CDR2 reads SQIVND (reference sequence). This CDR3 region has 19 residues. V shed 2 bases and J 0 bases; nucleotides not matched to a gene: 10. CDR3 protein: CASSISRAGGLSGANVLTF. The CDR3 nucleotides are TGTGCCAGTAGTATAAGTAGGGCAGGGGGTCTCTCTGGGGCCAACGTCCTGACTTTC.

The gene calls are TRBV5-1 and TRBJ2-7; 10 bases are shared with TRBD1. The J segment lost 6 bases and the V segment lost 1 base, leaving 16 bases of the junction unmatched. This CDR3 has 18 amino acids. Germline lookup yields CDR1 SGHRS and CDR2 YFSETQ. The CDR3 sequence: CASSLRPGQGPGVIEQYF. The DNA for the CDR3 is TGCGCCAGCAGCTTGCGACCGGGACAGGGGCCCGGGGTAATCGAGCAGTACTTC. Drawing the rest from reference TRBV5-1 and TRBJ2-7, the complete variable domain is KAGVTQTPRYLIKTRGQQVTLSCSPISGHRSVSWYQQTPGQGLQFLFEYFSETQRNKGNFPGRFSGRQFSNSRSEMNVSTLELGDSALYLCASSLRPGQGPGVIEQYFGPGTRLTVT.

The chain couples TRBV6-1 to TRBJ1-5; D gene uncertain. The CDR3 runs to 14 residues. The germline gives CDR1 MNHNS, CDR2 SASEGT. V dropped 5 bases and J dropped 0 bases, with 8 bases sitting between them. In nucleotides, the CDR3 is TGTGCCAGCAGTACCCCAAATAGCAATCAGCCCCAGCATTTT. This gives the protein CASSTPNSNQPQHF.

The gene calls are TRBV10-1 and TRBJ2-7; 10 nucleotides line up with TRBD2. CDR1 and CDR2 from the germline V gene are WNHNN and SYGVQD (reference sequence). The CDR3 runs to 15 residues. V lost 6 bases to trimming and J lost 1 base; unmatched junction nucleotides: 6. CDR3: CASRDLAGESYEQYF. CDR3 bases: TGCGCCAGCAGAGACCTAGCGGGAGAATCCTACGAGCAGTACTTC.

V and J are TRBV5-4 and TRBJ2-7, with 8 bases aligning to TRBD2. This CDR3 is built from 16 residues. Trimming took 5 bases from V and 4 from J; bases not matched to a gene: 14. CDR1 is SGHNT and CDR2 is YYREEE in the germline V gene (reference sequence). The CDR3 loop is CASSWAKSGSQYEQYF. CDR3 nucleotide sequence: TGTGCCAGCAGTTGGGCCAAAAGCGGGAGTCAGTACGAGCAGTACTTC.

The chain has TRBV28 and TRBJ2-7, with TRBD2 matching 10 bases. With 2 bases clipped from V and 2 bases from J, the junction kept 15 bases outside the gene matches. CDR3 length: 19 amino acids. The V gene's germline CDR1 is MDHEN and CDR2 SYDVKM. Here the CDR3 reads CASSLDPSGRSDNPYEQYF. The CDR3, as DNA: TGTGCCAGCAGTTTAGACCCTAGCGGGAGATCTGACAATCCCTACGAGCAGTACTTC.

The V and J genes are TRBV29-1 and TRBJ2-7; maybe TRBD1 (5 bases). Trimming shortened V by 3 bases and J by 7 bases, and 10 bases separated the two germline ends. The CDR3 extends over 11 amino acids. Per the germline V gene, CDR1 is SQVTM and CDR2 is ANQGSEA. The CDR3 reads CSVEGSGEQYF. In DNA, the CDR3 is TGCAGCGTTGAGGGGTCAGGGGAGCAGTACTTC.

The gene calls are TRBV7-2 and TRBJ1-4; perhaps TRBD1 as D (6 bases). This CDR3 region has 17 residues. Between the trimmed V and J ends, which lost 0 bases and 2 bases, there was a span of 13 bases. The germline V gene has CDR1 SGHTA and CDR2 FQGNSA. CDR3 DNA sequence: TGTGCCAGCAGCTTAGCCGCCCCAGGGGTGACTAATGAAAAACTGTTTTTT. This sequence encodes CASSLAAPGVTNEKLFF.

V is TRBV7-8 and J is TRBJ2-7, with D hard to call. The ends were cut back, 3 bases at V and 2 bases at J, with 8 bases in the middle. This CDR3 contains 13 residues. The germline CDR1 and CDR2 sequences are SGHVS and FQNEAQ. The CDR3 nucleotides are TGTGCCAGCAGCTTTATCTCCCCCTACGAGCAGTACTTC. Translated, it gives CASSFISPYEQYF. Full variable domain (rest looked up from reference TRBV7-8 and TRBJ2-7): GAGVSQSPRYKVAKRGQDVALRCDPISGHVSLFWYQQALGQGPEFLTYFQNEAQLDKSGLPSDRFFAERPEGSVSTLKIQRTQQEDSAVYLCASSFISPYEQYFGPGTRLTVT.

The chain has TRBV2 and TRBJ2-3, with D perhaps matching TRBD2 (7 bases). The CDR3 covers 15 residues. Per the germline V gene, CDR1 is SNHLY and CDR2 is FYNNEI. V shed 6 bases and J shed 2 bases, with 15 bases lying between them. The CDR3: CASSSEGGDTDTQYF. The CDR3 bases are TGTGCCAGCAGCTCTGAGGGGGGGGACACAGATACGCAGTATTTT.

This rearrangement joins TRBV2 to TRBJ2-7; 10 nucleotides agree with TRBD1. The CDR3 loop spans 14 amino acids. With 7 bases clipped from V and 2 bases from J, the junction kept 5 bases outside the gene matches. Germline V lookup: CDR1 SNHLY, CDR2 FYNNEI. The CDR3 reads CASTTDRGPYEQYF. CDR3 coding DNA: TGTGCCAGCACCACCGACAGGGGGCCCTACGAGCAGTACTTC.

The chain has TRBV10-1 and TRBJ1-2; perhaps TRBD1 as D (6 bases). Germline values: CDR1 WNHNN, CDR2 SYGVQD (reference sequence). V was cut by 8 bases and J by 8 bases, with 12 bases left in between. The length of the CDR3 is 11 residues. CDR3 sequence reads: CASAFDRGYTF. The CDR3 DNA reads TGCGCCAGCGCATTCGACAGGGGCTACACCTTC.